These 21 T cell receptor beta chains were sequenced from one sample in a study of blood T cell repertoires in COVID-19. TCRdb's table, derived via immunoSEQ multiplex PCR, lists solely in-frame clones and lacks some. This sample carries about 260,000 clones, roughly 86% of them seen once, and the ten largest clones take over 8%. Specimen: peripheral blood. The receptor source for this set is a man aged 35 to 55 with active or convalescent COVID-19.

The chain carries TRBV10-1 and TRBJ1-2; 9 bases fit TRBD1. The CDR3 consists of 15 residues. V shed 7 bases, J shed 6 bases, and the junction held 12 bases outside the gene matches. Germline V gene data show CDR1 as WNHNN and CDR2 as SYGVQD (reference sequence). CDR3 bases: TGCGCCAGCATCGGACGGGACAGGGATCCCCATGGCTACACCTTC. Translating gives CASIGRDRDPHGYTF.

The rearrangement joins TRBV19 to TRBJ1-6, with unresolved D. The CDR3 consists of 14 residues. Trimming shortened V by 4 bases and J by 1 base, and 5 bases separated the two germline ends. Germline V lookup: CDR1 LNHDA, CDR2 SQIVND (reference sequence). The CDR3 spells CASSSGSYNSPLHF. The CDR3 coding sequence is TGTGCCAGTAGTAGCGGGTCCTATAATTCACCCCTCCACTTT.

This chain links TRBV3-1 (or the pseudogene TRBV3-2) with TRBJ2-5; no clear D. CDR3 size: 14 residues. V dropped 0 bases and J dropped 7 bases, with 12 bases sitting between them. Germline V gene data show CDR1 as LGHDT and CDR2 as YNNKEL (reference sequence). CDR3 loop: CASSQERRLGTQYF. The CDR3 region has the DNA TGTGCCAGCAGCCAAGAAAGGCGACTGGGGACCCAGTACTTC.

This clone was seen once. The chain links TRBV7-3 to TRBJ2-3; D possibly corresponds to TRBD1 (5 bases). Germline V gene sequence: CDR1 SGHTA, CDR2 FQGTGA. The CDR3 runs to 16 residues. V lost 2 bases, J lost 4 bases, and 16 bases lay in between. CDR3 in DNA: TGTGCCAGCAGCTTAGGGGCGAGAGAGATCTCAGATACGCAGTATTTT. This translates into CASSLGAREISDTQYF.

CDR3 DNA sequence: TGTGCCAGCAGCGTTTCGGGGACAGGGGGTAACTATGGCTACACCTTC. Residues: CASSVSGTGGNYGYTF. This chain connects TRBV9 to TRBJ1-2, with TRBD1 matching over 11 bases. The CDR3 has 16 residues. CDR1 and CDR2 from the germline V gene are SGDLS and YYNGEE. V lost 2 bases to trimming and J lost 1 base; unmatched junction nucleotides: 4.

CDR3 bases: TGCGCCAGCAGGGAACTAGTCACAGGGGACCAAGAGACCCAGTACTTC. Its translation: CASRELVTGDQETQYF. This rearrangement joins TRBV5-1 to TRBJ2-5; 7 bases map to TRBD1. The J segment lost 0 bases and the V segment lost 5 bases, leaving 10 bases of the junction unmatched. The CDR3 is made up of 16 amino acids. Germline V CDR1 and CDR2: SGHRS, YFSETQ.

The gene calls are TRBV19 and TRBJ1-3; D is possibly TRBD1 (5 bases). Between the trimmed V and J ends, which lost 5 bases and 8 bases, there was a span of 16 bases. CDR1 and CDR2 (germline): LNHDA, SQIVND (reference sequence). The CDR3 loop spans 14 amino acids. CDR3 amino acids: CASSAYLQGDTIYF. DNA of the CDR3: TGTGCCAGTAGTGCCTACCTACAAGGGGACACCATATATTTT.

The gene calls are TRBV24-1 and TRBJ2-7; 9 bases are a match to TRBD1. Germline V gene sequence: CDR1 KGHDR, CDR2 SFDVKD. V trimming: 3 bases; J trimming: 2 bases; junction bases outside the gene matches: 10. This CDR3 has 17 amino acids. In DNA, the CDR3 is TGTGCCACCAGTGATATACGAGGGACAGGGTGGACCTACGAGCAGTACTTC. This translates into CATSDIRGTGWTYEQYF.

The rearrangement joins TRBV9 to TRBJ1-3; unclear D gene. V lost 2 bases, J lost 0 bases, and 18 bases lay in between. Germline V CDR1 and CDR2: SGDLS, YYNGEE. This CDR3 is built from 18 residues. This CDR3 reads CASSVSGRRLHSGNTIYF. DNA for the CDR3: TGTGCCAGCAGCGTGTCAGGACGGCGACTACACTCTGGAAACACCATATATTTT.

This clone has just a few counts. J is TRBJ1-3 and V is TRBV12-3 or TRBV12-4; D is uncertain. The CDR3 covers 12 residues. Deletions cut 2 bases from V and 3 bases from J, with 2 bases between. CDR3 sequence: CASSLYGNTIYF. In nucleotides, the CDR3 is TGTGCCAGCAGTTTATATGGAAACACCATATATTTT.

CDR3 bases: TGTGCCTGGAGTGCGGATGAAAAACTGTTTTTT. Its translation is CAWSADEKLFF. The J gene is TRBJ1-4, the V gene TRBV30; D unresolved. V was trimmed by 1 base and J by 6 bases, leaving 3 bases between them. Germline V gene sequence: CDR1 GTSNPN, CDR2 SVGIG (reference sequence). There are 11 residues in the CDR3.

The chain links TRBV24-1 to TRBJ2-1, with 10 bases aligning to TRBD1. CDR1 KGHDR and CDR2 SFDVKD come from the germline V gene. After removal of 6 bases from V and 8 bases from J, the junction contained 6 bases not matched to a gene. There are 14 residues in the CDR3. CDR3 amino acids: CATSKGQGYDEQFF. In DNA, the CDR3 is TGTGCCACCAGTAAGGGACAGGGGTACGATGAGCAGTTCTTC.

V is TRBV30 and J is TRBJ2-1; D is ambiguous. Germline CDR1 reads GTSNPN; CDR2 reads SVGIG (reference sequence). This CDR3 contains 14 residues. With 3 bases removed from V and 3 bases from J, the gap between germline ends came to 12 bases. As DNA, the CDR3 is TGTGCCTGGAGATTAGGCAGGCTCTACAATGAGCAGTTCTTC. It codes for CAWRLGRLYNEQFF.

This rearrangement joins TRBV25-1 to TRBJ2-1; maybe TRBD1 (5 bases). The CDR3 is made up of 11 amino acids. CDR1 MGHDK and CDR2 SYGVNS come from the germline V gene. V was trimmed by 10 bases and J by 9 bases, leaving 13 bases between them. The CDR3 DNA follows: TGTGCCACCTTTAGGGGCACTGAGCAGTTCTTC. Translated: CATFRGTEQFF.

The V gene is TRBV10-3, the J gene TRBJ2-5; 10 positions agree with TRBD1. With V trimmed by 3 bases and J by 3 bases, 1 base remained unmatched. Germline V lookup: CDR1 ENHRY, CDR2 SYGVKD. The CDR3 spans 14 residues. The chain's CDR3 is CAISDGQGEETQYF. For the CDR3, the DNA is TGTGCCATCAGTGACGGACAGGGGGAAGAGACCCAGTACTTC.

The chain recombines TRBV3-1 (or the pseudogene TRBV3-2) with TRBJ2-3; TRBD2 agrees at 7 bases. The CDR3 runs to 14 residues. CDR1 LGHDT and CDR2 YNNKEL come from the germline V gene (reference sequence). V lost 4 bases to trimming and J lost 5 bases; unmatched junction nucleotides: 6. The CDR3 DNA reads TGTGCCAGCAGCCGCGGGAGCTCCCGAGATACGCAGTATTTT. Its translation: CASSRGSSRDTQYF.

The chain has TRBV6-5 and TRBJ1-3, with TRBD1 as a possible D gene (5 bases). The V end lost 5 bases, the J end lost 0 bases, and 11 bases lay between the germline ends. The CDR3 length is 15 residues. The germline V gene encodes CDR1 MNHEY and CDR2 SVGAGI. CDR3 DNA sequence: TGTGCCAGCAGTCACACAGGAGACTCTGGAAACACCATATATTTT. Its translation is CASSHTGDSGNTIYF.

The chain uses TRBV5-3 and TRBJ1-4; D remains ambiguous. TRBV5-3 falls under the ORF class, with uncertain function. The CDR3 loop spans 15 amino acids. The germline V and J ends were trimmed by 0 bases and 13 bases, with 19 bases remaining between them. The CDR3 loop reads CARSLGQATNDRLFF. The CDR3 nucleotides are TGTGCCAGAAGCTTGGGGCAGGCGACTAATGATCGACTGTTTTTT.

Here the CDR3 DNA reads TGTGCCAGCAGTCCAGCTAGCGGGGGGGCCTCCAATGAGCAGTTCTTC. Its protein is CASSPASGGASNEQFF. The chain employs TRBV27 and TRBJ2-1; 12 bases match TRBD2. V shed 5 bases, J shed 6 bases, and the junction held 8 bases outside the gene matches. The germline CDR1 and CDR2 sequences are MNHEY and SMNVEV (reference sequence). The CDR3 contains 16 residues.

This chain connects TRBV10-3 to TRBJ2-5; possibly TRBD2 for D (7 bases). In germline, CDR1 is ENHRY, CDR2 SYGVKD. The length of the CDR3 is 14 residues. Deletions cut 10 bases from V and 2 bases from J, with 17 bases between. The CDR3 DNA reads as TGTGCCACCGGGGGGCGGGGAGGTCAAGAGACCCAGTACTTC. Amino acids: CATGGRGGQETQYF.

This sequence joins TRBV6-5 and TRBJ1-6; maybe TRBD1 (5 bases). Germline-derived CDR1 and CDR2 are MNHEY and SVGAGI. V was cut by 6 bases and J by 10 bases, with 19 bases left in between. This CDR3 contains 15 residues. The CDR3: CASRGSGYQPSPLHF. The CDR3 coding sequence is TGTGCCAGCAGGGGTTCAGGGTACCAACCCTCACCCCTCCACTTT.